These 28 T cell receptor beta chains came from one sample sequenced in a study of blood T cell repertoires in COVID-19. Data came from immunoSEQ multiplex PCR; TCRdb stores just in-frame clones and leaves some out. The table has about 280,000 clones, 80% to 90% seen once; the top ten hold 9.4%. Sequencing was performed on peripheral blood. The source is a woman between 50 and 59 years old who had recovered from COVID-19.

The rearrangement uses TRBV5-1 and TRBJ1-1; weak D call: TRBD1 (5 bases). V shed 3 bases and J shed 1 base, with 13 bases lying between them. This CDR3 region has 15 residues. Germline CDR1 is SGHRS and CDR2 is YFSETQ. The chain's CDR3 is CASSSDRPGNTEAFF. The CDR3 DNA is TGCGCCAGCAGCTCTGACAGACCAGGGAACACTGAAGCTTTCTTT.

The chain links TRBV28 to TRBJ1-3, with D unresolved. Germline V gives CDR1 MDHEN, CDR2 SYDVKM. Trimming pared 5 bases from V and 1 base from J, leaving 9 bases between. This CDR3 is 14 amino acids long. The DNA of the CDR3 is TGTGCCAGCAGTAGAGCAACGTCTGGAAACACCATATATTTT. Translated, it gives CASSRATSGNTIYF.

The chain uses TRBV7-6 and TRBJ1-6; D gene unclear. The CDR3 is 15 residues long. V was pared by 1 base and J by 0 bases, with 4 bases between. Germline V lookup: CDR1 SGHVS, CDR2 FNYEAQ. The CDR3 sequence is CASSLGSSYNSPLHF. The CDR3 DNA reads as TGTGCCAGCAGCTTAGGGAGCTCCTATAATTCACCCCTCCACTTT.

The CDR3 protein is CASSLYSQPQHF. As DNA, the CDR3 is TGTGCCAGCAGTTTATATAGTCAGCCCCAGCATTTT. This rearrangement joins TRBV28 to TRBJ1-5; no clear D. The CDR3 length is 12 residues. V lost 1 base and J lost 6, with 4 bases in between. The germline gives CDR1 MDHEN, CDR2 SYDVKM.

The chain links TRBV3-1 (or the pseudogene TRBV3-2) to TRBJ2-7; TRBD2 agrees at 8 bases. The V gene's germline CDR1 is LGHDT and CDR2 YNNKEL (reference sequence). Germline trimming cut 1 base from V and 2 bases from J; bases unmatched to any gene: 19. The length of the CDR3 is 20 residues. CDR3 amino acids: CASSQAEWQGETSVPYEQYF. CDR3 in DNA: TGTGCCAGCAGCCAAGCCGAATGGCAGGGTGAGACTAGCGTTCCCTACGAGCAGTACTTC.

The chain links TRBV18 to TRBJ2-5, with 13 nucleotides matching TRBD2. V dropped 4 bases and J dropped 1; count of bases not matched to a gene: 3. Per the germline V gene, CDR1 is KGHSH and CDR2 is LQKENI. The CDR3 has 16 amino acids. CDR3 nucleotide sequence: TGTGCCAGCTCACGGGGACTAGCGGGAACCCAAGAGACCCAGTACTTC. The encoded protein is CASSRGLAGTQETQYF.

The CDR3 DNA reads TGTGCCAGCGTGCCCGCCGGGGGGGGCTGGGCTTTCTTT. Translating it yields CASVPAGGGWAFF. The chain employs TRBV28 and TRBJ1-1; D is perhaps TRBD1 (6 bases). The CDR3 sequence is 13 residues long. V lost 8 bases and J 11 bases, leaving 21 bases between the germline ends. CDR1 and CDR2 from the germline V gene are MDHEN and SYDVKM.

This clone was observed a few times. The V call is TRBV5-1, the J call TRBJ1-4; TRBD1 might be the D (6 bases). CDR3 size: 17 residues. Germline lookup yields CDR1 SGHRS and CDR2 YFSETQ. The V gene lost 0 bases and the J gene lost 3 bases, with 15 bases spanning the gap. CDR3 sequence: CASSLEGGPRSNEKLFF. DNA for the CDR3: TGCGCCAGCAGCTTGGAAGGGGGACCCAGGTCTAATGAAAAACTGTTTTTT.

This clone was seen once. The DNA for the CDR3 is TGTGCCAGCAGCCGGGACAGGGGGCAAAATGAGCAGTTCTTC. It yields the protein CASSRDRGQNEQFF. The rearrangement links TRBV2 to TRBJ2-1; 12 bases map to TRBD1. The CDR3 contains 14 residues. Germline trimming cut 6 bases from V and 7 bases from J; bases unmatched to any gene: 4. Per the germline V gene, CDR1 is SNHLY and CDR2 is FYNNEI. The full variable domain, in which reference TRBV2 and TRBJ2-1 provide the parts outside the CDR3, is EPEVTQTPSHQVTQMGQEVILRCVPISNHLYFYWYRQILGQKVEFLVSFYNNEISEKSEIFDDQFSVERPDGSNFTLKIRSTKLEDSAMYFCASSRDRGQNEQFFGPGTRLTVL.

CDR3 amino acids: CASSLVQGRLNTEAFF. CDR3 in DNA: TGCGCCAGCAGCTTGGTTCAGGGCCGATTGAACACTGAAGCTTTCTTT. The chain employs TRBV5-1 and TRBJ1-1; a weak D match, TRBD1 (5 bases). Trimming removed 0 bases from V and 0 bases from J, with 12 bases in between. Germline assignment: CDR1 SGHRS and CDR2 YFSETQ. The CDR3 extends over 16 amino acids.

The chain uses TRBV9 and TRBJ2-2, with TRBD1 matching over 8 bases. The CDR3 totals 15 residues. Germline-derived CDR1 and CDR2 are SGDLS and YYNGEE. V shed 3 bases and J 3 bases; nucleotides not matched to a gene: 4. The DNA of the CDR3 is TGTGCCAGCAGCGATGGACAGGGTTACACCGGGGAGCTGTTTTTT. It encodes CASSDGQGYTGELFF.

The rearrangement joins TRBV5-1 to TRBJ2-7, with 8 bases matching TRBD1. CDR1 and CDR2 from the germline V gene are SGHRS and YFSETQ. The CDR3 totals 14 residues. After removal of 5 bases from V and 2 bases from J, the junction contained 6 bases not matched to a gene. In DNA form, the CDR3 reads TGCGCCAGCAGACCACAGGGGGTTGCCTACGAGCAGTACTTC. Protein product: CASRPQGVAYEQYF. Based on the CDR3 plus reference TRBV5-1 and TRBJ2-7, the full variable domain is KAGVTQTPRYLIKTRGQQVTLSCSPISGHRSVSWYQQTPGQGLQFLFEYFSETQRNKGNFPGRFSGRQFSNSRSEMNVSTLELGDSALYLCASRPQGVAYEQYFGPGTRLTVT.

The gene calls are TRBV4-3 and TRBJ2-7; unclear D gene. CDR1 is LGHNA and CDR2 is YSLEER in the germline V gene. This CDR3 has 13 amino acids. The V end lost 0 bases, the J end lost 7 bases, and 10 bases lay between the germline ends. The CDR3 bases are TGCGCCAGCAGCCAAGATGGTACGGGTGAGCAGTACTTC. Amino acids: CASSQDGTGEQYF.

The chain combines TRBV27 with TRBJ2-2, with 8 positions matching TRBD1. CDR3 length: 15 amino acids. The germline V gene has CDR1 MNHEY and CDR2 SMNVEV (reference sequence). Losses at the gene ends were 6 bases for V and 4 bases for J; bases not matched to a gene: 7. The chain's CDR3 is CASSLGQAGTGELFF. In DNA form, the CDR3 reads TGTGCCAGCAGCCTGGGACAGGCGGGCACCGGGGAGCTGTTTTTT.

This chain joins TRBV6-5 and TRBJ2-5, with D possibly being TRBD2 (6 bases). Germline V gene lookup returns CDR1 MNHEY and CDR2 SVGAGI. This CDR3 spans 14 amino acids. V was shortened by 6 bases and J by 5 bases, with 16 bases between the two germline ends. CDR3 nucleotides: TGTGCCAGCAGGGACAAGACGGGGAGGGAGACCCAGTACTTC. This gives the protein CASRDKTGRETQYF.

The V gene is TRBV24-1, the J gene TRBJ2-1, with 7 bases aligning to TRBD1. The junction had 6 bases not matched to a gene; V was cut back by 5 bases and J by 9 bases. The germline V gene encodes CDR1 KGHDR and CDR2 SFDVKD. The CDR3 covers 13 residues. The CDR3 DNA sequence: TGTGCCACCAGTGCAGGGGGTTTGGGTGAGCAGTTCTTC. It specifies CATSAGGLGEQFF.

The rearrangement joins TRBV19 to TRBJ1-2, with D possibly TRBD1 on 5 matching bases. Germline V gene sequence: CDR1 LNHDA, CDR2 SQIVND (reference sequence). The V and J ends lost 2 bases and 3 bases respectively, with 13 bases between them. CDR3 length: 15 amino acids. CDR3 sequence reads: CASSIKGSGYYGYTF. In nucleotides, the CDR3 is TGTGCCAGTAGTATAAAGGGTTCAGGGTACTATGGCTACACCTTC.

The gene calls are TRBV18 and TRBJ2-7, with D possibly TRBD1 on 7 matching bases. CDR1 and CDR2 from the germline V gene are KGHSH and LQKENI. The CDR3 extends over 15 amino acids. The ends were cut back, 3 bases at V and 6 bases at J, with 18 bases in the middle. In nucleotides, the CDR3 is TGTGCCAGCTCACCCGCGACAGGGTGGACTATCGAGCAGTACTTC. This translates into CASSPATGWTIEQYF. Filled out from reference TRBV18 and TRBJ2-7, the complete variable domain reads NAGVMQNPRHLVRRRGQEARLRCSPMKGHSHVYWYRQLPEEGLKFMVYLQKENIIDESGMPKERFSAEFPKEGPSILRIQQVVRGDSAAYFCASSPATGWTIEQYFGPGTRLTVT.

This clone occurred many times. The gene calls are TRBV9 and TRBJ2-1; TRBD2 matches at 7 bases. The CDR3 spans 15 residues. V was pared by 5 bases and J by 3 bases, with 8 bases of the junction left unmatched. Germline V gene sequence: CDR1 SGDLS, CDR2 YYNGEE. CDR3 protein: CASSSSGESYNEQFF. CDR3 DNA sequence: TGTGCCAGCAGTTCGAGCGGGGAGAGCTACAATGAGCAGTTCTTC. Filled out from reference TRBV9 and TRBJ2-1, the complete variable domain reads DSGVTQTPKHLITATGQRVTLRCSPRSGDLSVYWYQQSLDQGLQFLIQYYNGEERAKGNILERFSAQQFPDLHSELNLSSLELGDSALYFCASSSSGESYNEQFFGPGTRLTVL.

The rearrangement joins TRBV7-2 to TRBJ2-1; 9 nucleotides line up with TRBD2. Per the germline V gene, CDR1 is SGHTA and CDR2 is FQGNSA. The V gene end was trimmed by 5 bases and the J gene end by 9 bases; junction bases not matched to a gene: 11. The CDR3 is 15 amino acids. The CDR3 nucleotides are TGTGCCAGCAGCCCCGGACTAGCGCGAGGGGGTGAGCAGTTCTTC. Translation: CASSPGLARGGEQFF.

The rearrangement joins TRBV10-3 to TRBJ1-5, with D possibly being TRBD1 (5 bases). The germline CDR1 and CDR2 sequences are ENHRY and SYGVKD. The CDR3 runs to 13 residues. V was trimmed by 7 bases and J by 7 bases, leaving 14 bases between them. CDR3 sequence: CAITEGLLQPQHF. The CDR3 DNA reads TGTGCCATCACCGAGGGACTTCTCCAGCCCCAGCATTTT.

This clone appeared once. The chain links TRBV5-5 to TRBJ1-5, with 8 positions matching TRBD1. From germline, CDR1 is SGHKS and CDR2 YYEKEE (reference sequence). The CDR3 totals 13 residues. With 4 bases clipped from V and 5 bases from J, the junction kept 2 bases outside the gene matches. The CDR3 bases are TGTGCCAGCAGCGCGACAGGGGATCAGCCCCAGCATTTT. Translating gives CASSATGDQPQHF.

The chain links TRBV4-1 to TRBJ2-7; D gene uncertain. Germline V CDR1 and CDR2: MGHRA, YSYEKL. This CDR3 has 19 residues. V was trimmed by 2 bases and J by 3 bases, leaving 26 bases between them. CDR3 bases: TGCGCCAGCAGCCAAAATACTTTCTCTCTGGCGGCTGTTATCTACGAGCAGTACTTC. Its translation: CASSQNTFSLAAVIYEQYF.

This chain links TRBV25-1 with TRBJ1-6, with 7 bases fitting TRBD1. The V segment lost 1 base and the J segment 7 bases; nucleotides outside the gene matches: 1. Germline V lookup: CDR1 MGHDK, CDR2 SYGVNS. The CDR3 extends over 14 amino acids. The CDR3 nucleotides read TGTGCCAGCAGTGAATCGGGACAGAATTCACCCCTCCACTTT. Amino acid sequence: CASSESGQNSPLHF.

DNA of the CDR3: TGCGCCAGCAGCTCGGGACAAACGAATCATGGCTACACCTTC. Translating gives CASSSGQTNHGYTF. The chain carries TRBV5-1 and TRBJ1-2; D perhaps matches TRBD1 (6 bases). Trimming took 3 bases from V and 6 from J, leaving 15 bases between them. Germline-derived CDR1 and CDR2 are SGHRS and YFSETQ. There are 14 residues in the CDR3. The complete variable domain, with remaining parts taken from reference TRBV5-1 and TRBJ1-2, reads KAGVTQTPRYLIKTRGQQVTLSCSPISGHRSVSWYQQTPGQGLQFLFEYFSETQRNKGNFPGRFSGRQFSNSRSEMNVSTLELGDSALYLCASSSGQTNHGYTFGSGTRLTVV.

The CDR3 is CASSHAGQGAGGYTF. The CDR3 nucleotides read TGCGCCAGCAGCCACGCGGGACAGGGGGCCGGTGGCTACACCTTC. The V call is TRBV4-3, the J call TRBJ1-2; TRBD1 aligns across 12 bases. CDR1 and CDR2 from the germline V gene are LGHNA and YSLEER. The CDR3 totals 15 residues. The J segment lost 7 bases and the V segment lost 3 bases, leaving 6 bases of the junction unmatched.

CDR3 loop: CASSFGGDLSYEQYF. CDR3 bases: TGTGCCAGCAGCTTCGGAGGGGACCTCTCCTACGAGCAGTACTTC. The rearrangement joins TRBV7-3 to TRBJ2-7; D may be TRBD2 (6 bases). Germline CDR1 is SGHTA and CDR2 is FQGTGA. This CDR3 region has 15 residues. Trimming cost V 3 bases and J 0 bases, with 12 bases left between them.

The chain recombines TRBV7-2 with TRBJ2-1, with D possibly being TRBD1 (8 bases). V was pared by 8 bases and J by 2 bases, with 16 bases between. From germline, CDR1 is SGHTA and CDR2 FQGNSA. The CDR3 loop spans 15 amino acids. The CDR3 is CASAPQGGPYNEQFF. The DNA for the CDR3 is TGTGCCAGCGCCCCACAGGGGGGGCCCTACAATGAGCAGTTCTTC.